This T cell receptor beta chain derives from a study of T cell responses to AZD1222 COVID-19 vaccine. Across the study: Combined were second doses at about 4 or about 12 weeks.

The data were produced by immunoSEQ multiplex PCR, yet TCRdb's version contains in-frame clones alone and is incomplete. The table lists 65,000 to 80,000 clones, roughly 87% of them singletons. This CDR3 has 14 residues. Germline assignment: CDR1 SGHDN and CDR2 FVKESK. With 1 base removed from V and 6 bases from J, the gap between germline ends came to 13 bases. The TCR originated in an adult in good health. V and J are TRBV14 and TRBJ2-7; D possibly uses TRBD1 or TRBD2 (5 bases each). The input for sequencing was peripheral blood, taken on day 0 of AZD1222 vaccination. CDR3 DNA sequence: TGTGCCAGCAGCCAAGGAGGGGCGGCGGTCGAGCAGTACTTC. It translates to CASSQGGAAVEQYF.